This is a list of T cell receptor beta chains from one sample in a study of shared clonotypes between healthy human individuals. Method: immunoSEQ multiplex PCR; TCRdb's copy keeps in-frame clones and lacks some. Among roughly 410,000 clones listed, roughly 96% were seen once. Sequenced: memory CD8+ T cells sorted from blood. These TCRs come from a man aged 25 to 40 in good health. Both conserved end residues are part of each CDR3. The D gene is left open where the match is weak. Clone size is given for some rows only: seen once, a few or many times, or a class if the clone is expanded.

.	TRBV19	TRBJ2-7	.	TGTGCCAGTAGTATGGGTCCTGGGGACGAGCAGTACTTC	CASSMGPGDEQYF
.	TRBV5-5	TRBJ1-1	.	TGTGCCAGCAGCTTGGTTGGGTTCATGAACACTGAAGCTTTCTTT	CASSLVGFMNTEAFF
.	TRBV10-2	TRBJ2-2	.	TGCGCCAGCAGTGAAAGAGCCGGGAACACCGGGGAGCTGTTTTTT	CASSERAGNTGELFF
.	TRBV7-9	TRBJ2-5	TRBD1	TGTGCCAGCACCCAGACAGGGCTTTGGGAGACCCAGTACTTC	CASTQTGLWETQYF
.	TRBV7-6	TRBJ2-1	.	TGTGCCAGCAGCTTAGGAGGGATGTCCTACAATGAGCAGTTCTTC	CASSLGGMSYNEQFF
.	TRBV5-1	TRBJ2-4	.	TGCGCCAGCAGCAGAGGACAGCGGTTAAACATTCAGTACTTC	CASSRGQRLNIQYF
.	TRBV10-3	TRBJ2-5	TRBD2	TGTGCCATCAGTAGGGGACTAGCGGGAGCGGGCCAAGAGACCCAGTACTTC	CAISRGLAGAGQETQYF
.	TRBV6-4	TRBJ2-1	TRBD2	TGTGCCAGCAGTCCGAGCGGGGCCTACAATGAGCAGTTCTTC	CASSPSGAYNEQFF
.	TRBV2	TRBJ2-1	.	TGTGCCAGCAGGGCATTCTACAATGAGCAGTTCTTC	CASRAFYNEQFF
.	TRBV4-1	TRBJ2-1	.	TGCGCCAGCAGCCAACCCGCGTCCGGGATTGAGCAGTTCTTC	CASSQPASGIEQFF
.	TRBV7-6	TRBJ2-3	.	TGTGCCAGCAGCTTAGCCGCCGGGGAGAGGGACACAGATACGCAGTATTTT	CASSLAAGERDTDTQYF
once	TRBV9	TRBJ2-1	.	TGTGCCAGCAGCGTAGTTGGCCATGAGCAGTTCTTC	CASSVVGHEQFF
once	TRBV7-9	TRBJ2-7	.	TGTGCCAGCAGCCCCGTGAGGGACTCCTACGAGCAGTACTTC	CASSPVRDSYEQYF
.	TRBV10-3	TRBJ2-7	TRBD1	TGTGCCACCACACAGGGGGTCTACGAGCAGTACTTC	CATTQGVYEQYF
.	TRBV7-9	TRBJ1-2	.	TGTGCCAGCAGCGTTGGGACAACTGGCTACACCTTC	CASSVGTTGYTF
.	TRBV5-8	TRBJ2-3	.	TGTGCCAGCAGCGAGTTAGCGAGCACAGATACGCAGTATTTT	CASSELASTDTQYF
.	TRBV25-1	TRBJ2-1	TRBD1	TGTGCCAGCAGTGAACTTGGTAGGGGACAGGGGGGAAATGAGCAGTTCTTC	CASSELGRGQGGNEQFF
.	TRBV15	TRBJ2-5	.	TGTGCCACCAGCAGAGGGAACCAAGAGACCCAGTACTTC	CATSRGNQETQYF
.	TRBV27	TRBJ2-5	.	TGTGCCAGCAGTTTCCGGGAGACCCAGTACTTC	CASSFRETQYF
.	TRBV6-4	TRBJ1-2	.	TGTGCCAGCAATACAAGGGGGAAGAACTATGGCTACACCTTC	CASNTRGKNYGYTF
.	TRBV27	TRBJ2-1	TRBD2	TGTGCCAGCAGTGGTCTAGCGGGAGTAGTTGAGCAGTTCTTC	CASSGLAGVVEQFF
.	TRBV28	TRBJ2-5	TRBD1	TGTGCCAGCAGCTCCGGGACAGGGAACCAAGAGACCCAGTACTTC	CASSSGTGNQETQYF
.	TRBV28	TRBJ2-2	.	TGTGCCAGCAGTTTATACGGCGGATCGAACACCGGGGAGCTGTTTTTT	CASSLYGGSNTGELFF
.	TRBV12-5	TRBJ2-7	.	TGTGCTAGTGGTTTGTTATCCCCCGTGGAAAAATACTACGAGCAGTACTTC	CASGLLSPVEKYYEQYF
.	TRBV29-1	TRBJ2-7	.	TGCAGCGCCGGGACCTCGTCGTACGAGCAGTACTTC	CSAGTSSYEQYF
.	TRBV5-1	TRBJ2-7	.	TGCGCCAGCAGCGTCTCCGGGACGAATGCCTACGAGCAGTACTTC	CASSVSGTNAYEQYF
.	TRBV28	TRBJ1-5	TRBD1	TGTGCCAGCAGTTTGTGGGGACAGGGAAGTCAGCCCCAGCATTTT	CASSLWGQGSQPQHF
.	TRBV28	TRBJ1-3	.	TGTGCCAGCAAGACCGGGGAAGGATCTGGAAACACCATATATTTT	CASKTGEGSGNTIYF
.	TRBV5-1	TRBJ2-5	TRBD1	TGCGCCAGCAGCTTGTCCGGACAGGGCCAAGAGACCCAGTACTTC	CASSLSGQGQETQYF
.	TRBV28	TRBJ2-1	TRBD2	TGTGCCAGCGGATCTTCGCTAGCGGGATTGTATGAGCAGTTCTTC	CASGSSLAGLYEQFF
once	TRBV6-1	TRBJ2-7	TRBD1	TGTGCCAGCAGCCCCCAAATGGGGACAGAGTACGAGCAGTACTTC	CASSPQMGTEYEQYF
.	TRBV18	TRBJ2-7	.	TGTGCCAGCTCACCAGGGTTCTACGAGCAGTACTTC	CASSPGFYEQYF
.	TRBV14	TRBJ2-7	TRBD2	TGTGCCAGCAGCCAATCAAGCGGGATCAGTCTCTACGAGCAGTACTTC	CASSQSSGISLYEQYF
.	TRBV7-9	TRBJ1-2	.	TGTGCCAGCAGCTTGCAGGGCTATGGCTACACCTTC	CASSLQGYGYTF
.	TRBV6-5	TRBJ1-2	.	TGTGCCAGCAGATCTAGGGGGTGGGACTATGGCTACACCTTC	CASRSRGWDYGYTF
.	TRBV9	TRBJ1-3	.	TGTGCCAGCAGCGTTGGGGGGGAGCCTAAAAACACCATATATTTT	CASSVGGEPKNTIYF
.	TRBV30	TRBJ2-7	TRBD1	TGTGCCTGGAGTCGAGGATGGGGACAGGGAGGGTACGAGCAGTACTTC	CAWSRGWGQGGYEQYF
.	TRBV28	TRBJ1-5	.	TGTGCCAGCAGTTTACTCCACAGGGCAAGTCAGCCCCAGCATTTT	CASSLLHRASQPQHF
.	TRBV6-5	TRBJ1-2	TRBD1	TGTGCCAGCAGTCGCCGACAGGGGGACTATGGCTACACCTTC	CASSRRQGDYGYTF
.	TRBV19	TRBJ2-7	TRBD2	TGTGCCAGTAGTATAGGGTCTAGCGGCCTCTACGAGCAGTACTTC	CASSIGSSGLYEQYF
once	TRBV27	TRBJ2-2	TRBD1	TGTGCCAGCAGTTCACGCGGGACAGGGTTTAACACCGGGGAGCTGTTTTTT	CASSSRGTGFNTGELFF
.	TRBV5-3	TRBJ1-5	.	TGTGCCAGAAGCTTACGTGTAAGCAATCAGCCCCAGCATTTT	CARSLRVSNQPQHF
.	TRBV27	TRBJ2-7	TRBD2	TGTGCCAGCAGTTTGGGGACTAGCGGCTACGAGCAGTACTTC	CASSLGTSGYEQYF
.	TRBV5-1	TRBJ2-1	TRBD1	TGCGCCAGCAGCCCGTGGGGACAGGGGGATCACAATGAGCAGTTCTTC	CASSPWGQGDHNEQFF
once	TRBV13	TRBJ2-7	TRBD2	TGTGCCAGCAGCCCGGGACTAGCGGGAGTTATCGACGAGCAGTACTTC	CASSPGLAGVIDEQYF
.	TRBV11-2	TRBJ2-3	.	TGTGCCAGCAGCTTAGGTCTAGCCGCAGATACGCAGTATTTT	CASSLGLAADTQYF
.	TRBV6-5	TRBJ2-3	.	TGTGCCAGCAGTTATGAGTTGGCGACAGATACGCAGTATTTT	CASSYELATDTQYF
.	TRBV5-5	TRBJ1-2	.	TGTGCCAGCAGCCTCAGGGTCTCAAATGGCTACACCTTC	CASSLRVSNGYTF
.	TRBV28	TRBJ1-5	.	TGTGCCAGCAGCCCAAAATGGGGGGGCAATCAGCCCCAGCATTTT	CASSPKWGGNQPQHF
.	TRBV6-5	TRBJ2-7	.	TGTGCCAGCAGTTTCCGGCCCCTAAGCTCCTACGAGCAGTACTTC	CASSFRPLSSYEQYF
.	TRBV7-2	TRBJ1-6	.	TGTGCCAGCAGCTTACAGGGTTATAATTCACCCCTCCACTTT	CASSLQGYNSPLHF
.	TRBV7-9	TRBJ2-1	TRBD2	TGTGCCAGCAGCCTACGGACTAGTTATGACTTAAATGAGCAGTTCTTC	CASSLRTSYDLNEQFF
.	TRBV7-2	TRBJ2-2	.	TGTGCCAGCAGCTTGACGAACATAGGGGTCACCGGGGAGCTGTTTTTT	CASSLTNIGVTGELFF
.	TRBV6-1	TRBJ2-7	TRBD1	TGTGCCAGCGCACGGGACAGGGCGTACGAGCAGTACTTC	CASARDRAYEQYF